This section outlines one T cell receptor beta chain sequence together with its context. Its target is not known. The sample belongs to a study of shared clonotypes between healthy human individuals. Background on the study: Three CD4 naive, three CD4 memory, two CD8 naive and one CD8 memory plate were used per donor. Study findings and constraints: The naive CD4 repertoires of several donors were compared, and around 4.9% of clonotypes were shared.

Deep-level assay runs were performed. The authors loaded about 200 ng DNA, tens of thousands of T cell genomes, into sorted-subset replicate PCRs. Generated by immunoSEQ multiplex PCR, the TCRdb table keeps only in-frame clones and is missing some. The table lists roughly 680,000 clones, over 60% of them singletons, with under 2% in the top ten. Sequencing used memory CD4+ T cells sorted from blood. As to subset: CD45RA-negative fraction. The receptor's source is a woman in her 30s in good health.

The DNA for the CDR3 is TGTGCCAGCAGCCCGCGGTTATCGGCATCGACCCAGTACTTC. Translated: CASSPRLSASTQYF. The J gene is TRBJ2-5, the V gene TRBV27, with D unresolved. V gave up 6 bases and J gave up 7 bases, with 18 bases separating them. CDR3 length equals 14 residues. CDR1 MNHEY and CDR2 SMNVEV come from the germline V gene (reference sequence).